This T cell receptor beta chain was sequenced for a study of metastatic and nonmetastatic thyroid tumors. In the study overall: Repertoires were compared across blood and tumor or nodule tissue from malignant and benign thyroid patients.

This clone is medium-sized in the sample. Original handling: A classifier of distant metastasis in papillary thyroid cancer was built from CDR3 differences (across clinicopathological groups). From the PCR reads, TCRdb re-called clones with MiXCR. TCRdb's processing, not the study's, gives the V and J calls here. The table has about 23,000 clones, 20% to 30% seen once. Ahead of thyroid surgery, no patient had received treatment of any kind. The CDR3 length is 14 residues. CDR1 is MNHEY and CDR2 is SVGEGT in the germline V gene. Trimming left V 3 bases short and J 1 base short, with 10 bases between. This sequence was found in a male donor with papillary thyroid cancer or a benign thyroid nodule (not recorded which). Some clones in this sample may be carry-over from other donors' samples. The sample taken for sequencing was tumor tissue. The chain uses TRBV6-2 or TRBV6-3 and TRBJ2-7; D gene ambiguous. The CDR3 DNA sequence: TGTGCCAGCAGTTATAGGATAGGATCCTACGAGCAGTACTTC. Protein product: CASSYRIGSYEQYF.